The 20 T cell receptor beta chains below were found in one sample sequenced in a study of CD8 T cells in ankylosing spondylitis. TCRdb re-analysed the 5' RACE reads in MiXCR, keeping a single row per CDR3 protein. The sample lists some 340,000 distinct CDR3 sequences; roughly 15% were seen once. Sequenced input: blood, either unsorted or a sorted T cell fraction (not recorded which). The receptors here all came from a male donor with ankylosing spondylitis or in good health (not recorded which).

This clonotype has just a few counts. The CDR3 coding sequence is TGTGCCAGCACTGCAATCTCGGGGGTTACGCAGTATTTT. Its translation is CASTAISGVTQYF. The chain links TRBV7-2 to TRBJ2-3, with TRBD2 as a possible D gene (6 bases). The CDR3 spans 13 residues. V dropped 7 bases and J dropped 8 bases, with 16 bases sitting between them. The germline CDR1 and CDR2 sequences are SGHTA and FQGNSA.

The V call is TRBV7-6, the J call TRBJ2-7, with a possible D match to TRBD1 (5 bases). The CDR3 extends over 17 amino acids. V lost 5 bases, J lost 5 bases, and 25 bases lay in between. Per the germline V gene, CDR1 is SGHVS and CDR2 is FNYEAQ. As DNA, the CDR3 is TGTGCCAGCAGCCCAGACAGAGCTGCACAGAGTTTGGACGAGCAGTACTTC. Translating gives CASSPDRAAQSLDEQYF. The variable domain in full, completed from reference TRBV7-6 and TRBJ2-7, reads GAGVSQSPRYKVTKRGQDVALRCDPISGHVSLYWYRQALGQGPEFLTYFNYEAQQDKSGLPNDRFSAERPEGSISTLTIQRTEQRDSAMYRCASSPDRAAQSLDEQYFGPGTRLTVT.

This clonotype was picked up a small number of times. The genes are TRBV6-1 and TRBJ1-5; the D gene is possibly TRBD1 (6 bases). The CDR3 sequence is 14 residues long. Germline CDR1 MNHNS, CDR2 SASEGT. V was cut by 5 bases and J by 7 bases, with 15 bases left in between. CDR3 coding DNA: TGTGCCAGCAGTCCACAGGGACGGGGCCAGCCCCAGCATTTT. It specifies CASSPQGRGQPQHF.

This clonotype was observed many times. The chain couples TRBV7-9 to TRBJ2-2; D gene ambiguous. The germline V gene has CDR1 SEHNR and CDR2 FQNEAQ (reference sequence). This CDR3 contains 14 residues. V shed 0 bases and J shed 5 bases, with 7 bases lying between them. CDR3: CASSLAGLTGELFF. CDR3 coding DNA: TGTGCCAGCAGCTTAGCAGGTTTAACCGGGGAGCTGTTTTTT.

The CDR3 here is CASSMRGAYEQYF. In DNA, the CDR3 is TGTGCCAGCAGTATGCGGGGTGCCTACGAGCAGTACTTC. The chain combines TRBV2 with TRBJ2-7; tentatively, D is TRBD2 (6 bases). Per germline, CDR1 SNHLY and CDR2 FYNNEI. CDR3 length equals 13 residues. Trimming left V 5 bases short and J 2 bases short, with 10 bases between.

The sample holds a few counts of this clonotype. This CDR3 reads CASSPSQSGETQYF. In DNA, the CDR3 is TGCGCCAGCAGCCCCTCCCAGTCGGGAGAGACCCAGTACTTC. V gene TRBV4-1 combines with J gene TRBJ2-5; no reliable D call. Germline-derived CDR1 and CDR2 are MGHRA and YSYEKL. The CDR3 extends over 14 amino acids. Between the trimmed V and J ends, which lost 4 bases and 4 bases, there was a span of 13 bases.

The CDR3 DNA follows: TGCAGTGCCCCCGCCCTAGGGGAAAGGAGTATAGGCACTGAAGCTTTCTTT. It encodes CSAPALGERSIGTEAFF. The chain links TRBV20-1 to TRBJ1-1; TRBD1 is a possible D gene (5 bases). Per the germline V gene, CDR1 is DFQATT and CDR2 is SNEGSKA (reference sequence). Between the trimmed V and J ends, which lost 6 bases and 4 bases, there was a span of 27 bases. The CDR3 is 17 amino acids.

This clonotype has more than one count but fewer than ten. The chain has TRBV4-2 and TRBJ2-1, with 7 bases aligning to TRBD2. In germline, CDR1 is LGHNA, CDR2 YNFKEQ. The CDR3 spans 15 residues. V lost 2 bases and J lost 4; bases outside the gene matches: 5. CDR3 nucleotides: TGTGCCAGCAGCCAATCATCGGGGGGTTACAATGAGCAGTTCTTC. This translates into CASSQSSGGYNEQFF.

In DNA, the CDR3 is TGTGCCAGCAGTGAAGGGGAGTCCTCCTACAATGAGCAGTTCTTC. Its protein is CASSEGESSYNEQFF. The chain has TRBV2 and TRBJ2-1; a weak D match, TRBD2 (5 bases). The CDR3 consists of 15 residues. The V end lost 1 base, the J end lost 0 bases, and 7 bases lay between the germline ends. Germline CDR1 and CDR2: SNHLY and FYNNEI.

V and J are TRBV7-9 and TRBJ2-1, with D unclear. CDR3 length: 14 residues. Germline V lookup: CDR1 SEHNR, CDR2 FQNEAQ (reference sequence). The ends were cut back, 8 bases at V and 0 bases at J, with 11 bases in the middle. This chain's CDR3 is CASLRPRSYNEQFF. The CDR3 nucleotides read TGTGCCAGCCTCCGACCCCGCTCCTACAATGAGCAGTTCTTC.

This clonotype appeared a few times. The chain employs TRBV12-3 or TRBV12-4 and TRBJ1-4; 7 nucleotides align to TRBD1. This CDR3 is 14 amino acids long. The V gene end was trimmed by 3 bases and the J gene end by 5 bases; junction bases not matched to a gene: 3. The CDR3 region is CASSFKGQNEKLFF. The CDR3, as DNA: TGTGCCAGCAGTTTCAAGGGACAGAATGAAAAACTGTTTTTT.

This clonotype was found a few times. The rearrangement uses TRBV7-2 and TRBJ1-6, with TRBD1 as a possible D gene (6 bases). This CDR3 is built from 15 residues. Germline V CDR1 and CDR2: SGHTA, FQGNSA. V was cut by 5 bases and J by 9 bases, with 17 bases left in between. The CDR3 loop reads CASSPQGGGGSPLHF. CDR3 DNA sequence: TGTGCCAGCAGCCCTCAGGGCGGGGGCGGTTCACCCCTCCACTTT. Combining the CDR3 with reference TRBV7-2 and TRBJ1-6 gives the whole variable domain GAGVSQSPSNKVTEKGKDVELRCDPISGHTALYWYRQSLGQGLEFLIYFQGNSAPDKSGLPSDRFSAERTGGSVSTLTIQRTQQEDSAVYLCASSPQGGGGSPLHFGNGTRLTVT.

Many counts were recorded for this clonotype. The V gene is TRBV6-5, the J gene TRBJ2-3; D is perhaps TRBD2 (5 bases). V lost 7 bases and J lost 5, with 16 bases in between. Germline values: CDR1 MNHEY, CDR2 SVGAGI. The length of the CDR3 is 14 residues. The DNA of the CDR3 is TGTGCCAGCATTTCCGGGGAAAAGAGAGATACGCAGTATTTT. It is translated as CASISGEKRDTQYF.

The V call is TRBV5-6, the J call TRBJ2-5; a possible D gene is TRBD2 (5 bases). There are 15 residues in the CDR3. V was trimmed by 4 bases and J by 5 bases, leaving 18 bases between them. Looked up from germline, CDR1 is SGHDT and CDR2 is YYEEEE. CDR3 sequence reads: CASSGASSGGETQYF. CDR3 DNA sequence: TGTGCCAGCAGCGGTGCCTCCAGCGGCGGGGAGACCCAGTACTTC.

In its sample, this clonotype was seen many times. For the CDR3, the DNA is TGCGCCAGCAGCTATAGCGGGGGCTGGGACACCGGGGAGCTGTTTTTT. This translates into CASSYSGGWDTGELFF. The chain joins TRBV4-1 to TRBJ2-2; 9 nucleotides line up with TRBD2. The ends lost 5 bases at V and 3 bases at J; junction bases unmatched: 7. The germline gives CDR1 MGHRA, CDR2 YSYEKL. The CDR3 is made up of 16 amino acids.

This chain links TRBV18 with TRBJ1-3; TRBD1 aligns across 9 bases. The germline gives CDR1 KGHSH, CDR2 LQKENI. CDR3 length: 16 amino acids. With 5 bases clipped from V and 3 bases from J, the junction kept 8 bases outside the gene matches. The CDR3 protein is CASSTYGQGSGNTIYF. CDR3 nucleotide sequence: TGTGCCAGCTCAACCTACGGACAGGGGAGTGGAAACACCATATATTTT.

This clonotype was seen more than once but under ten times. V and J are TRBV7-2 and TRBJ1-2; D not certain. This CDR3 is 13 amino acids long. Germline V gene sequence: CDR1 SGHTA, CDR2 FQGNSA. Trimming pared 5 bases from V and 4 bases from J, leaving 11 bases between. In nucleotides, the CDR3 is TGTGCCAGCAGCCCTCAGGAGATCTATGGCTACACCTTC. Protein: CASSPQEIYGYTF.

A few counts support this clonotype. The chain links TRBV10-2 to TRBJ2-1; 12 nucleotides match TRBD2. The CDR3 sequence is 18 residues long. Germline V gene sequence: CDR1 WSHSY, CDR2 SAAADI. J gave up 8 bases and V 2 bases, and 13 bases lay outside the gene matches. Here the CDR3 reads CASSENSKLAGGPDEQFF. The CDR3 coding sequence is TGCGCCAGCAGTGAGAATTCTAAACTAGCGGGAGGTCCTGATGAGCAGTTCTTC.

V usage is TRBV25-1 and J usage is TRBJ2-1; perhaps TRBD2 as D (5 bases). V was clipped by 4 bases and J by 9 bases, with 13 bases between them. There are 13 residues in the CDR3. CDR1 and CDR2 (germline): MGHDK, SYGVNS. The CDR3 nucleotides read TGTGCCAGCAGTGGGTGGGAACTAGTTGAGCAGTTCTTC. This codes for CASSGWELVEQFF.

This clonotype was recorded many times. This chain links TRBV12-3 or TRBV12-4 with TRBJ1-6, with unresolved D. The CDR3 sequence is 15 residues long. V dropped 7 bases and J dropped 2 bases, with 12 bases sitting between them. The CDR3 reads CASTTASAYNSPLHF. The CDR3 nucleotides read TGTGCCAGCACCACGGCTTCCGCCTATAATTCACCCCTCCACTTT.